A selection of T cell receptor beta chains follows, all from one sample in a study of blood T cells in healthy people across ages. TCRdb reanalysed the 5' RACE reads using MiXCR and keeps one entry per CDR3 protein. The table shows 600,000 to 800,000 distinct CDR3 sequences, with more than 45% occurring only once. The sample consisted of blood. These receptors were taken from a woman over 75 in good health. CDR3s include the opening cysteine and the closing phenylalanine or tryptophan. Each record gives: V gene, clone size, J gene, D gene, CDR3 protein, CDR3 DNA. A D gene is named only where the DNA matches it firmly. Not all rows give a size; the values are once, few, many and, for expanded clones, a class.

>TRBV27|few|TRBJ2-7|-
CASSPMSNPYDEQYF
TGTGCCAGCAGCCCTATGTCCAACCCCTATGACGAGCAGTACTTC
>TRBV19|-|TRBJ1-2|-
CASTQGIVRYGADGYTF
TGTGCCAGTACCCAGGGAATAGTTCGTTATGGGGCGGATGGCTACACCTTC
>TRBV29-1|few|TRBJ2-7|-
CSPLKNGAFDEQYF
TGCAGCCCTCTTAAGAATGGTGCGTTTGACGAGCAGTACTTC
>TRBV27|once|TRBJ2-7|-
CASSLTESYEQYF
TGTGCCAGCAGTTTAACAGAAAGCTACGAGCAGTACTTC
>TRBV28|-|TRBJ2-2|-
CAIGQNTGELFF
TGTGCCATCGGGCAGAACACCGGGGAGCTGTTTTTT
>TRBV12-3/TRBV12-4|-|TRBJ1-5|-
CASSPVQGLQHQPQHF
TGTGCCAGCAGTCCAGTCCAGGGTTTACAACATCAGCCCCAGCATTTT
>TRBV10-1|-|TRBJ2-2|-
CASSEFGGGPSTGELFF
TGCGCCAGCAGTGAATTCGGCGGAGGGCCTAGCACCGGGGAGCTGTTTTTT
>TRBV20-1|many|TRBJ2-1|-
CSANFIPAPNEQFF
TGCAGTGCTAATTTCATCCCGGCTCCCAATGAGCAGTTCTTC
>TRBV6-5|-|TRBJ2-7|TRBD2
CASSYAGGYEQYF
TGTGCCAGCAGTTACGCGGGAGGCTACGAGCAGTACTTC
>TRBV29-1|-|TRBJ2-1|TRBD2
CSVESGAGIINEQFF
TGCAGCGTTGAAAGCGGGGCTGGGATAATCAATGAGCAGTTCTTC
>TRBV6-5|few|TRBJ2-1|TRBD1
CASSYSTGGFNEQFF
TGTGCCAGCAGTTACTCGACAGGGGGATTCAATGAGCAGTTCTTC
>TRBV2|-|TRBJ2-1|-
CATEYREHNEQFF
TGTGCCACCGAATACAGGGAACATAATGAGCAGTTCTTC
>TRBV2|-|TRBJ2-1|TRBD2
CASSSTSGRSAYNEQFF
TGTGCCAGCAGTTCGACTAGCGGGAGGTCCGCCTACAATGAGCAGTTCTTC
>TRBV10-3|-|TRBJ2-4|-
CAISESGHTNIQYF
TGTGCCATCAGTGAGTCCGGGCATACAAACATTCAGTACTTC
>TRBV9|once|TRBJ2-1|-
CASSVEARTSNEQFF
TGTGCCAGCAGCGTAGAAGCACGGACTTCCAATGAGCAGTTCTTC
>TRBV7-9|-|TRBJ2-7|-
CASSSPLETISYEQYF
TGTGCCAGCAGCTCACCCTTGGAGACAATCTCCTACGAGCAGTACTTC
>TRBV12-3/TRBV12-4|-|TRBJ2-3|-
CASSFLGGGTDAQYF
TGTGCCAGCAGTTTCCTAGGGGGAGGGACAGATGCGCAGTATTTT
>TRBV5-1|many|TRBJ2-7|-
CASSLAIGTYEQYF
TGCGCCAGCAGCTTGGCAATCGGTACCTACGAGCAGTACTTC
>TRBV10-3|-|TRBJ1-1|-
CAISESAVEAFF
TGTGCCATCAGTGAGTCGGCAGTTGAAGCTTTCTTT
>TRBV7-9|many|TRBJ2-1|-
CASSLRFRVAEYNEQFF
TGTGCCAGCAGCTTAAGGTTTCGGGTAGCCGAATACAATGAGCAGTTCTTC
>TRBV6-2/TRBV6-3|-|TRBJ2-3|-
CASSPHDVTDTQYF
TGTGCCAGCAGCCCCCATGATGTAACAGATACGCAGTATTTT
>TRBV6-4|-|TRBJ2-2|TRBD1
CATWDRESPGELFF
TGTGCCACCTGGGACAGGGAAAGTCCCGGGGAGCTGTTTTTT
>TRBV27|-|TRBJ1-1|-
CASSLNGREAFF
TGTGCCAGCAGTTTAAACGGACGGGAAGCTTTCTTT
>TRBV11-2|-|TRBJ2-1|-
CASSLPGLGEQFF
TGTGCCAGCAGCTTACCAGGTTTAGGTGAGCAGTTCTTC
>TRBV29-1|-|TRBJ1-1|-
CSVGKGTGANTEAFF
TGCAGCGTTGGAAAGGGGACGGGGGCGAACACTGAAGCTTTCTTT
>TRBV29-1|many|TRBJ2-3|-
CSVPRRVRSTDTQYF
TGCAGCGTCCCCCGACGGGTGCGAAGCACAGATACGCAGTATTTT
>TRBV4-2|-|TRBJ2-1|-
CVSSQGYNEQFF
TGTGTCAGCAGCCAAGGGTACAATGAGCAGTTCTTC
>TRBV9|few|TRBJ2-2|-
CASSVDSTGELFF
TGTGCCAGCAGCGTAGATAGTACCGGGGAGCTGTTTTTT
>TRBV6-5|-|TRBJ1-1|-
CASIGTGPRAEAFF
TGTGCCAGCATCGGGACGGGACCACGTGCTGAAGCTTTCTTT
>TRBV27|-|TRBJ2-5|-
CASSSTSLGEQYF
TGTGCCAGCAGTTCCACTAGTTTGGGTGAGCAGTACTTC
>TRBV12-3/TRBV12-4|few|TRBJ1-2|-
CASSPTRASGYGYTF
TGTGCCAGCAGTCCTACTCGAGCATCGGGCTATGGCTACACCTTC
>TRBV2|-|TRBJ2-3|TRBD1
CARGRQGATDTQYF
TGTGCCCGCGGGCGACAGGGGGCCACAGATACGCAGTATTTT
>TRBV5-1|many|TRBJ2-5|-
CASLDPTSSGETQYF
TGCGCCAGCCTTGACCCTACCAGCAGCGGAGAGACCCAGTACTTC
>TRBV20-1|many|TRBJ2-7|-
CSARDRHSYEQYF
TGCAGTGCTAGAGATAGGCACTCCTACGAGCAGTACTTC
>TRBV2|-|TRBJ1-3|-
CASSDGRVSGNTIYF
TGTGCCAGCAGTGACGGACGGGTCTCTGGAAACACCATATATTTT
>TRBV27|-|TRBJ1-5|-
CASRPGGANQPQHF
TGTGCCAGCAGGCCCGGGGGGGCAAATCAGCCCCAGCATTTT
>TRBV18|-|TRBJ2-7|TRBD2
CASSPDERDVYNEQYF
TGTGCCAGCTCACCTGATGAGCGGGACGTCTACAATGAGCAGTACTTC